Listed here is a single TCR beta chain. Its antigen is currently not known. No much larger clone is present one base from it, and per-base qualities are unavailable. Via the germline V gene, CDR1 is MNHNS and CDR2 SASEGT. At the junction V is shortened by 3 bases and J by 1 base, with 14 bases in between. There are 16 amino acids in the CDR3, from cysteine to phenylalanine inclusive. Here the CDR3 DNA is all that survives: 48 bases in frame from base 1. This sample was included in a study of blood T cell repertoires in COVID-19 (dated by TCRdb to the early 2020s). Study-level background: Samples covering the acute and convalescent phases of COVID-19 were provided by collaborators in the United States, Italy and Spain. The prospective study material was composed of cDNA or gDNA derived from T cells, B-cell-depleted T cells, or PBMCs. The dataset comprised deeply sampled blood TCRbeta repertoires from subjects exposed to, actively infected with, or recovered from COVID-19. The repertoires were released in a freely available public database intended as a resource for research on the immune response to SARS-CoV-2. Samples came from the ongoing ImmuneRACE study (first 160 participants) plus 1,254 subjects from 6 global collaborators. The sample metadata nearly always contained a de-identified subject ID, COVID-19 status, age in years and sex. HLA class I and class II types, where available, came from metadata supplied by the sample provider rather than from assay-based typing. The investigation overall reported the following: The amount of clinical and demographic metadata varied by source and participant and was provided uncurated.

Each collaborating institution followed its own protocols to collect whole blood in K2EDTA tubes. Collaborator samples were shipped for TCRbeta analysis as frozen whole blood, isolated PBMCs, or DNA extracted from either sample type. TCRbeta CDR3 regions were amplified from genomic DNA using the immunoSEQ Assay, a bias-controlled multiplex PCR. The original methods were these. Within the assay, amplification of reference gene primers was used to estimate how many nucleated cells each sample contained. To quantify the absolute abundance of each unique TCRbeta CDR3 rearrangement, sequence reads were collapsed and filtered. For each sample, productive Simpson clonality was calculated as the square root of Simpson's diversity index across productive rearrangements. The table comes from immuneACCESS by way of TCRdb, which keeps in-frame sequences with V and J called. Part of the clones is missing from these tables; in studies checked, under half for an unresolved V gene and the rest for unknown reasons. That table is the source of V, J and clone size, and D and trimming were worked out from the DNA. In all, the sample holds roughly 120,000 clones, and 85% of those were seen once. The ten largest clones represent less than 15% of the sample.

The chain is made from TRBV6-1 and TRBJ2-3; the D segment cannot be called with confidence. The specimen sequenced was peripheral blood. The TCR was taken from a human donor in a cohort sampled during active COVID-19. The sequence in DNA is TGTGCCAGCAGTGAGTTCCCTATTGTGGGCACAGATACGCAGTATTTT. Its product reads: CASSEFPIVGTDTQYF.